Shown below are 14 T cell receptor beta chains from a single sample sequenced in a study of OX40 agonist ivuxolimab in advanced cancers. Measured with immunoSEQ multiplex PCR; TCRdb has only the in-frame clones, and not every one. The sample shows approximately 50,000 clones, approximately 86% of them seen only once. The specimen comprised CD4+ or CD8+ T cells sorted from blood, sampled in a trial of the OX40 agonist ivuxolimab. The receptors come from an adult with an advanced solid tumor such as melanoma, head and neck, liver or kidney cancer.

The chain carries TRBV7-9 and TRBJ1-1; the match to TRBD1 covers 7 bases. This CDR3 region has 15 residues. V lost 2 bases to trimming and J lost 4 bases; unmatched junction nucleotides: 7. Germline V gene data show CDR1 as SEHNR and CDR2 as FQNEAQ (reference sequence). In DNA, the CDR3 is TGTGCCAGCAGCTTAACAGGGGAGGGAAGCACTGAAGCTTTCTTT. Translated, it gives CASSLTGEGSTEAFF. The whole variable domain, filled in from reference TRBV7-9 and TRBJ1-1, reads DTGVSQNPRHKITKRGQNVTFRCDPISEHNRLYWYRQTLGQGPEFLTYFQNEAQLEKSRLLSDRFSAERPKGSFSTLEIQRTEQGDSAMYLCASSLTGEGSTEAFFGQGTRLTVV.

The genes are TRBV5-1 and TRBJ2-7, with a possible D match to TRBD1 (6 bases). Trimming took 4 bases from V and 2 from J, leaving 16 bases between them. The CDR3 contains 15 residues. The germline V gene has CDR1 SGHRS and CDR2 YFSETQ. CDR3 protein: CASSPYRDHPYEQYF. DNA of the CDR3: TGCGCCAGCAGCCCGTACAGGGACCACCCCTACGAGCAGTACTTC.

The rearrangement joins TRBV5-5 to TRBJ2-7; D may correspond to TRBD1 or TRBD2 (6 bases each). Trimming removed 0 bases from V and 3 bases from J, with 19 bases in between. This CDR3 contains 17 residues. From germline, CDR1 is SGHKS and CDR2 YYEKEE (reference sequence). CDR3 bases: TGTGCCAGCAGCTTGGTTCATGGGGGGCATCAAGGCTACGAGCAGTACTTC. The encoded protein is CASSLVHGGHQGYEQYF.

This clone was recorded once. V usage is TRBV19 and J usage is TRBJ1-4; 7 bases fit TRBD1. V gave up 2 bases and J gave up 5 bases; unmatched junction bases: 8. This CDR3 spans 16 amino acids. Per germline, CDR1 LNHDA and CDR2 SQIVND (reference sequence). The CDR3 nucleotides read TGTGCCAGTAGTATAATGCTACAGGGGCCGAATGAAAAACTGTTTTTT. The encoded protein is CASSIMLQGPNEKLFF.

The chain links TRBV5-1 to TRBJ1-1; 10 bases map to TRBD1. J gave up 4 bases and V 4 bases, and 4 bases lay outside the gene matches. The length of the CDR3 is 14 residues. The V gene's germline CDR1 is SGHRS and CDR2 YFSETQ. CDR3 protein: CASSQGQGITEAFF. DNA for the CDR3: TGCGCCAGCAGCCAGGGACAGGGGATCACTGAAGCTTTCTTT.

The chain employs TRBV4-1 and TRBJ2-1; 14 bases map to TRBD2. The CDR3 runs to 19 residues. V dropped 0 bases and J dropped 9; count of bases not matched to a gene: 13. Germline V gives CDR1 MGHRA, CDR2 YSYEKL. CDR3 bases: TGCGCCAGCAGCCAAGAGGAGTACGCGACTAGCGGGGGGGCCTCTGAGCAGTTCTTC. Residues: CASSQEEYATSGGASEQFF.

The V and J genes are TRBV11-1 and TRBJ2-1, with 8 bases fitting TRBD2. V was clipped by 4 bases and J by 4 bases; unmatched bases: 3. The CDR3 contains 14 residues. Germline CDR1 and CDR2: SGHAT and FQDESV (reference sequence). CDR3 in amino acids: CASSSGGDYNEQFF. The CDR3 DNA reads TGTGCCAGCAGCTCCGGGGGGGATTACAATGAGCAGTTCTTC.

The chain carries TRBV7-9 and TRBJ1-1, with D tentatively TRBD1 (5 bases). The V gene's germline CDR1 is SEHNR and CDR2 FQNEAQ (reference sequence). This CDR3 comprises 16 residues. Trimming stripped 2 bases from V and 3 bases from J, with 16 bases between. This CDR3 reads CASSLWGDGGYTEAFF. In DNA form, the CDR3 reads TGTGCCAGCAGCTTATGGGGGGACGGAGGCTACACTGAAGCTTTCTTT.

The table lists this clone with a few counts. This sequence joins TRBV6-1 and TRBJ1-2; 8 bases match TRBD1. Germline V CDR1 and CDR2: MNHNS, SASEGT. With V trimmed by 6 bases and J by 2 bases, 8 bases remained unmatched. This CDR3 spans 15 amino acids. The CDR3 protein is CASSPTRTGNYGYTF. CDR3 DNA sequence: TGTGCCAGCAGCCCTACTCGGACAGGGAACTATGGCTACACCTTC.

The CDR3 bases are TGTGCCAGCAGTTCCGGGACAGGGACCTATGGCTACACCTTC. Protein sequence: CASSSGTGTYGYTF. J is TRBJ1-2 and V is TRBV28; 9 bases fit TRBD1. The CDR3 is 14 residues long. V lost 4 bases to trimming and J lost 4 bases; unmatched junction nucleotides: 4. Germline CDR1 MDHEN, CDR2 SYDVKM.

The CDR3 DNA is TGTGCCAGCAGCTTACCTGGACAGGGTGGCTACGAGCAGTACTTC. The encoded protein is CASSLPGQGGYEQYF. This chain joins TRBV7-6 and TRBJ2-7; 8 bases are a match to TRBD1. Per the germline V gene, CDR1 is SGHVS and CDR2 is FNYEAQ. Trimming cost V 2 bases and J 3 bases; bases outside gene matches: 6. The CDR3 is made up of 15 amino acids.

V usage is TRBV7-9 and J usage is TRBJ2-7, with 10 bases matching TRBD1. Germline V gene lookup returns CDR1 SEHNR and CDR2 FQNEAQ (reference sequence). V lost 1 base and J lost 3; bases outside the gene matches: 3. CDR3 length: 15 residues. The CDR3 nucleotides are TGTGCCAGCAGCTTAGGACAGGGGGCAGTCTACGAGCAGTACTTC. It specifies CASSLGQGAVYEQYF.

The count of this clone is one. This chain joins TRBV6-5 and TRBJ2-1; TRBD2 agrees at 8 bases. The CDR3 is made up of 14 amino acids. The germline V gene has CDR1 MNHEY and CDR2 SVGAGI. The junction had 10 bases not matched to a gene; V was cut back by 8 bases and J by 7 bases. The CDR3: CASSTGGLANEQFF. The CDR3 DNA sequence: TGTGCCAGCTCTACGGGGGGGCTTGCTAATGAGCAGTTCTTC.

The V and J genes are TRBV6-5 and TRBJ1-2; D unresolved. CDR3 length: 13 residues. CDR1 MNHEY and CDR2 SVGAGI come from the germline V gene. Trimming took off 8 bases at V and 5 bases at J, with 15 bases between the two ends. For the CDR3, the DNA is TGTGCCAGCCGGGCACGACACTTATATGGCTACACCTTC. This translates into CASRARHLYGYTF.